The clone carrying this T cell receptor (beta chain) was found a few times. What it binds is unknown. V was clipped by 2 bases and J by 8 bases; unmatched bases: 6. There are 15 residues in the CDR3. These data originate in a study of CD8 T cells in ankylosing spondylitis. Study observations and caveats: A TCR beta motif of under ten highly homologous variants appeared characteristic of ankylosing spondylitis blood. Disease-linked clones bore a CD8+ phenotype and were relatively rare in peripheral blood.

TCRdb fed the 5' RACE reads into MiXCR, producing one record per CDR3 protein. The data show under 150,000 distinct CDR3 sequences, approximately 15% seen once. This chain uses TRBV12-3 or TRBV12-4 with TRBJ1-6; 7 positions match TRBD1. The receptor comes from a female donor with ankylosing spondylitis or in good health (not recorded which). The sequencing sample was made of blood, either unsorted or a sorted T cell fraction (not recorded which). The CDR3, as DNA: TGTGCCAGCAGTTTACTATGGCAGGGGGATTCACCCCTCCACTTT. This gives the protein CASSLLWQGDSPLHF.